This TCR beta chain was identified in a study of cytomegalovirus exposure and HLA in healthy donors. Study summary: HLA-typed donors were the source of 83 million or so unique TCRs, which an early data release held.

13 Jbeta primers and 60 Vbeta primers were used for the PCR. Generated by immunoSEQ multiplex PCR, the TCRdb table keeps only in-frame clones and is missing some. Of 85,000 to 100,000 clones in the sample, roughly three quarters were seen once. Trimming took 4 bases from V and 2 from J, leaving 8 bases between them. This CDR3 contains 13 residues. Germline CDR1 MNHEY, CDR2 SVGAGI. The rearrangement joins TRBV6-5 to TRBJ1-2, with a possible D match to TRBD1 (6 bases). The receptor's source is an older woman in good health and CMV-seronegative. The source material was PBMCs. The CDR3 loop is CASSWDTNYGYTF. In DNA form, the CDR3 reads TGTGCCAGCAGTTGGGACACCAACTATGGCTACACCTTC.